Following are 4 T cell receptor beta chains from one sample sequenced in a study of blood T cell repertoires in COVID-19 (dated by TCRdb to about 2020). Library construction relied on the immunoSEQ multiplex PCR assay. What TCRdb holds here is the immuneACCESS table cut down to in-frame rearrangements. Part of the clones is not present; checked against another copy, under half of the missing clones reflect an unresolved V gene, and the others are unexplained. Recorded for this sample are a few hundred thousand clones; about 85% of them occurred a single time. Of the sample, approximately 5% falls within the top ten clones. The specimen was PBMCs or T cells enriched from blood (not recorded which). Receptors originate from a woman under 40 who had recovered from COVID-19.

V and J are TRBV9 and TRBJ2-7; D is possibly TRBD1 (5 bases). Germline V lookup: CDR1 SGDLS, CDR2 YYNGEE. This CDR3 comprises 18 residues. Trimming left V 3 bases short and J 6 bases short, with 28 bases between. The CDR3 coding sequence is TGTGCCAGCAGCGCGGATCCTGGCGGTGGGGCTGGGAAAGGCGAGCAGTACTTC. It translates to CASSADPGGGAGKGEQYF.

This chain joins TRBV6-6 and TRBJ1-4; TRBD1 matches at 12 bases. The CDR3 runs to 16 residues. The germline V gene encodes CDR1 MNHNY and CDR2 SVGAGI (reference sequence). The V and J ends lost 2 bases and 8 bases, in that order; junction bases with no gene match: 6. CDR3 protein: CASSYPGTGGGEKLFF. In DNA form, the CDR3 reads TGTGCCAGCAGTTACCCCGGGACAGGGGGCGGGGAAAAACTGTTTTTT.

The V call is TRBV4-1, the J call TRBJ2-7; 7 bases agree with TRBD1. Trimming removed 2 bases from V and 3 bases from J; junction bases left unmatched: 4. Germline loops: CDR1 MGHRA, CDR2 YSYEKL. This CDR3 spans 14 amino acids. The CDR3 reads CASSQNTGVYEQYF. The CDR3 DNA reads as TGCGCCAGCAGCCAAAACACAGGGGTCTACGAGCAGTACTTC.

The V gene is TRBV27, the J gene TRBJ2-7; 10 bases agree with TRBD1. Germline V gene lookup returns CDR1 MNHEY and CDR2 SMNVEV (reference sequence). The CDR3 totals 14 residues. Trimming removed 6 bases from V and 7 bases from J; junction bases left unmatched: 9. CDR3 loop: CASSRQGATYEQYF. Written as DNA, the CDR3 is TGTGCCAGCAGCCGACAGGGGGCTACGTATGAGCAGTACTTC.